This is a list of T cell receptor beta chains from one sample in a study of cytomegalovirus exposure and HLA in healthy donors. The assay was immunoSEQ multiplex PCR, and TCRdb's table has in-frame clones only and misses some. The sample contains some 170,000 clones, around nine tenths of which appear only once. The sample taken for sequencing was PBMCs. The receptors were sampled from a woman aged 30 to 39 in good health and CMV-seronegative. Both conserved end residues are part of each CDR3. Each record gives: clone size, V gene, J gene, D gene, CDR3 DNA, CDR3 protein. A D gene is named only where the DNA matches it firmly. The listing skips clone size in some rows; elsewhere it reads once, few, many or a size class.

-	TRBV29-1	TRBJ2-3	TRBD1	TGCAGCGTTGAGGCACAGGGGTTCACAGATACGCAGTATTTT	CSVEAQGFTDTQYF
-	TRBV9	TRBJ2-2	TRBD2	TGTGCCAGCAGCACCCGGACTAGCGGGGGGGCGAACACCGGGGAGCTGTTTTTT	CASSTRTSGGANTGELFF
once	TRBV2	TRBJ1-6	TRBD1	TGTGCCAGCATCACGGTAGGGGACAGGGGTGGGACACCCCTCCACTTT	CASITVGDRGGTPLHF
-	TRBV4-3	TRBJ2-7	TRBD1	TGCGCCAGCAGCCATCTACAAAAGGTTTGGACAGGGAATTACGAGCAGTACTTC	CASSHLQKVWTGNYEQYF
once	TRBV7-9	TRBJ1-2	-	TGTGCCAGCAGCCTGAGCATCTCGGGCTACACCTTC	CASSLSISGYTF
-	TRBV19	TRBJ1-3	TRBD1	TGTGCCAGTAGGCTACAGGGGTCTGGAAACACCATATATTTT	CASRLQGSGNTIYF
-	TRBV11-2	TRBJ2-5	-	TGTGCCAGCAGCTTAGGATATCAGGACCAAGAGACCCAGTACTTC	CASSLGYQDQETQYF
-	TRBV6-1	TRBJ1-6	-	TGTGCCAGCAGTGAGGTGACAGGTTATTCACCCCTCCACTTT	CASSEVTGYSPLHF
-	TRBV13	TRBJ2-2	TRBD2	TGTGCCAGCAGAATAGCGGGGGGGATGGCCGGGGAGCTGTTTTTT	CASRIAGGMAGELFF
-	TRBV10-3	TRBJ2-5	TRBD1	TGTGCCATCACCCTGACAGGGTGGCAAGAGACCCAGTACTTC	CAITLTGWQETQYF
-	TRBV2	TRBJ2-7	TRBD1	TGTGCCAGCACCGGGACAGGGGCTTTTATGCAGTACTTC	CASTGTGAFMQYF
few	TRBV5-5	TRBJ1-2	-	TGTGCCAGCAGGCGGGGCGGCGCAGACTATGGCTACACCTTC	CASRRGGADYGYTF
-	TRBV5-1	TRBJ1-4	-	TGCGCCAGCAGCTTAGGTCTACTAAGGGGGTTAGAAGAAAAACTGTTTTTT	CASSLGLLRGLEEKLFF
-	TRBV29-1	TRBJ1-1	-	TGCAGCGTTCTACAGGGCAACACTGAAGCTTTCTTT	CSVLQGNTEAFF
-	TRBV15	TRBJ2-3	-	TGTGCCACCAGCAGAGATAATGTTTTCACAGATACGCAGTATTTT	CATSRDNVFTDTQYF
-	TRBV29-1	TRBJ1-2	-	TGCAGCGTTTATAACGCTAGTAGAGGAGCTGGCTTC	CSVYNASRGAGF
-	TRBV9	TRBJ1-1	-	TGTGCCAGCAGCGATAACGGAGCGAACACTGAAGCTTTCTTT	CASSDNGANTEAFF
few	TRBV7-8	TRBJ2-3	-	TGTGCCAGCAGCTCCCCCTGGGAGGCTTGGATCGACAGCACAGATACGCAGTATTTT	CASSSPWEAWIDSTDTQYF
-	TRBV5-1	TRBJ1-5	-	TGCGCCAGCAGCTTGGGTGGAGGGAATCAGCCCCAGCATTTT	CASSLGGGNQPQHF
-	TRBV5-1	TRBJ2-3	TRBD2	TGCGCCAGCAGCTTGGTTCTAGCGGGGGGGACGAGCACAGATACGCAGTATTTT	CASSLVLAGGTSTDTQYF
-	TRBV4-1	TRBJ1-2	-	TGCGCCAGCAGCCAAGCCGAGGGACACCTCTATGGCTACACCTTC	CASSQAEGHLYGYTF
-	TRBV29-1	TRBJ1-4	TRBD1	TGCAGCGTTGCAAGGGGGCTGGCTAATGAAAAACTGTTTTTT	CSVARGLANEKLFF
-	TRBV2	TRBJ2-3	-	TGTGCCAGCAGTGGGGGGCTCCTTGGTACAGATACGCAGTATTTT	CASSGGLLGTDTQYF
-	TRBV18	TRBJ1-1	TRBD1	TGTGCCAGCACAATCGGGACAGGGGGCGCAGGGACTGAAGCTTTCTTT	CASTIGTGGAGTEAFF
-	TRBV9	TRBJ2-3	-	TGTGCCAGCAGCGTAGATTGGAGGGATGGTACGCAGTATTTT	CASSVDWRDGTQYF
-	TRBV30	TRBJ2-3	-	TGTGCCTGGAGTACGGCAGGGCCAGATACGCAGTATTTT	CAWSTAGPDTQYF
once	TRBV2	TRBJ2-5	TRBD2	TGTGCCAGCACCCCATCACTAGCGGGGGGAGAGACCCAGTACTTC	CASTPSLAGGETQYF
-	TRBV11-2	TRBJ2-1	TRBD2	TGTGCCAGCAGCCGGCTGGTAGCGGGGGGGCGTTACAATGAGCAGTTCTTC	CASSRLVAGGRYNEQFF
-	TRBV5-4	TRBJ1-2	-	TGTGCCAGCAGCGACCCGACAGTAAACTATGGCTACACCTTC	CASSDPTVNYGYTF
-	TRBV5-1	TRBJ2-2	TRBD1	TGCGCCAGCAGCTTGTGGACAGGGAACACCGGGGAGCTGTTTTTT	CASSLWTGNTGELFF
-	TRBV6-1	TRBJ2-2	-	TGTGCCAGCAGTGTAGAAGCAGTTCAGGCCCTAAGAGGGAGCGGGGAGCTGTTTTTT	CASSVEAVQALRGSGELFF
-	TRBV18	TRBJ1-1	TRBD1	TGTGCCAGCTCACCGCAGGGGGTAAGGACTGAAGCTTTCTTT	CASSPQGVRTEAFF
-	TRBV7-9	TRBJ1-2	-	TGTGCCAGCAGCCCCACTGTAACAGGGAAGACTAACTATGGCTACACCTTC	CASSPTVTGKTNYGYTF
once	TRBV9	TRBJ2-3	-	TGTGCCAGCTCTCTAGGGGTGGATACGCAGTATTTT	CASSLGVDTQYF
-	TRBV27	TRBJ2-7	TRBD2	TGTGCCAGCAGTATTAGCGGGGGGTACGAGCAGTACTTC	CASSISGGYEQYF
-	TRBV15	TRBJ2-2	-	TGTGCCACCAGCAGAGATGGGTTCAGGAGGATTCCCACCGGGGAGCTGTTTTTT	CATSRDGFRRIPTGELFF
-	TRBV7-9	TRBJ1-2	-	TGTGCCAGCAGCACTACAGGCCCAGGTGGCTACACCTTC	CASSTTGPGGYTF
-	TRBV19	TRBJ1-4	TRBD1	TGTGCCAGTACCAGGCTCTCGGGACAGGGACCTGAAAAACTGTTTTTT	CASTRLSGQGPEKLFF
few	TRBV11-2	TRBJ2-2	-	TGTGCCAGCAGCCCCGGACAAATTAACACCGGGGAGCTGTTTTTT	CASSPGQINTGELFF
-	TRBV7-8	TRBJ2-7	-	TGTGCCAGCAGCTTAGCTGGAAGGGGCTACGAGCAGTACTTC	CASSLAGRGYEQYF
-	TRBV30	TRBJ1-2	-	TGTGCCTGGGGACTTACGGGGGTTAACTATGGCTACACCTTC	CAWGLTGVNYGYTF
once	TRBV10-3	TRBJ2-7	TRBD1	TGTGCCATCAGTGATATATCGGACAGGGAAAACGAGCAGTACTTC	CAISDISDRENEQYF
-	TRBV4-1	TRBJ1-1	-	TGCGCCAGCAGCCAAGATTACCGACAGCAAACGAACACTGAAGCTTTCTTT	CASSQDYRQQTNTEAFF
-	TRBV6-1	TRBJ1-5	TRBD1	TGTGCCAGCAGTGATGGGGGACAGTATAGCAATCAGCCCCAGCATTTT	CASSDGGQYSNQPQHF
-	TRBV9	TRBJ1-5	TRBD1	TGTGCCAGCAGCGTAGACGGACAGGGCAATCAGCCCCAGCATTTT	CASSVDGQGNQPQHF
few	TRBV5-1	TRBJ2-7	-	TGCGCCAGCAGCTTATCAGGCTACGAGCAGTACTTC	CASSLSGYEQYF
-	TRBV6-5	TRBJ2-7	TRBD2	TGTGCCAGCAGAGAGCGGGGGGGGAGCTCCTACGAGCAGTACTTC	CASRERGGSSYEQYF
-	TRBV9	TRBJ1-1	-	TGTGCCAGCAGCCTCCTGCTGGGCAGGGCGGATAACACTGAAGCTTTCTTT	CASSLLLGRADNTEAFF
-	TRBV5-1	TRBJ2-1	TRBD1	TGCGCCAGCAGTAAAATCGGGACAGGGTCGAATGAGCAGTTCTTC	CASSKIGTGSNEQFF
-	TRBV7-9	TRBJ1-1	-	TGTGCCAGCAGCCCGGGATTAACAAGCACTGAAGCTTTCTTT	CASSPGLTSTEAFF
-	TRBV20-1	TRBJ1-2	TRBD1	TGCAGTTACCGGGACAGGGATGGCTACACCTTC	CSYRDRDGYTF
-	TRBV6-1	TRBJ1-1	-	TGTGCCAGCAGTGAGTTTCACAGGAACACTGAAGCTTTCTTT	CASSEFHRNTEAFF
-	TRBV7-9	TRBJ2-3	TRBD1	TGTGCCAGCAGCTTAGCGGGGACAGGGGCGGATACGCAGTATTTT	CASSLAGTGADTQYF
-	TRBV19	TRBJ1-1	-	TGTGCCAGTAGTATAGTTACAGGAGTGAACACTGAAGCTTTCTTT	CASSIVTGVNTEAFF
-	TRBV5-6	TRBJ1-1	-	TGTGCCAGCAGCTTGCGTCGGAGGAACACTGAAGCTTTCTTT	CASSLRRRNTEAFF
few	TRBV6-5	TRBJ1-1	TRBD1	TGTGCCAGCAGTTATCAGGGGGCATTGAACACTGAAGCTTTCTTT	CASSYQGALNTEAFF
-	TRBV25-1	TRBJ2-1	-	TGTGCCAGCAGACTACACACGACGGACAATGAGCAGTTCTTC	CASRLHTTDNEQFF
-	TRBV12-5	TRBJ2-7	-	TGTGCTAGCAGTACCGGGACTTACGAGCAGTACTTC	CASSTGTYEQYF
-	TRBV30	TRBJ1-1	-	TGTGCCTGGACTTCAGGGGTAACTGAAGCTTTCTTT	CAWTSGVTEAFF
-	TRBV6-5	TRBJ1-4	-	TGTGCCAGCAGTCCCTCCGGGACACCTAATGAAAAACTGTTTTTT	CASSPSGTPNEKLFF